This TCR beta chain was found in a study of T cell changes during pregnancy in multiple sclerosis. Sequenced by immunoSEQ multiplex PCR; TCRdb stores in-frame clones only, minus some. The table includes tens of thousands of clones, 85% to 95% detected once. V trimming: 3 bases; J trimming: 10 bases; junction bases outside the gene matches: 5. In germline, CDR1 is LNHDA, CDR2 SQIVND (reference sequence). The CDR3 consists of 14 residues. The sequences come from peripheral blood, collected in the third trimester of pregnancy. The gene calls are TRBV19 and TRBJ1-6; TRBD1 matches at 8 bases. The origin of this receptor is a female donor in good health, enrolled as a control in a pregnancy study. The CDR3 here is CASSMGQELSPLHF. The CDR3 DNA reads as TGTGCCAGTAGTATGGGACAGGAGTTATCACCCCTCCACTTT.